A single sample gave rise to the 9 T cell receptor beta chains below, sequenced in a study of blood T cell repertoires in COVID-19. The repertoire was sequenced with immunoSEQ multiplex PCR; TCRdb's copy has only in-frame clones and lacks some. This table holds 150,000 to 200,000 clones, 78% found once. Sequencing used PBMCs or T cells enriched from blood (not recorded which). These receptor sequences come from a woman in her fifties or sixties who had recovered from COVID-19.

This clone occurred once. The chain couples TRBV4-3 to TRBJ1-2, with no clear D. The CDR3 sequence is 14 residues long. From germline, CDR1 is LGHNA and CDR2 YSLEER. Trimming removed 0 bases from V and 4 bases from J, with 9 bases in between. This CDR3 reads CASSQEPGAYGYTF. The DNA for the CDR3 is TGCGCCAGCAGCCAAGAGCCAGGCGCCTATGGCTACACCTTC.

This sequence joins TRBV5-1 and TRBJ1-1; D is unresolved. The CDR3 is made up of 13 amino acids. Trimming shortened V by 4 bases and J by 1 base, and 8 bases separated the two germline ends. Germline V gene data show CDR1 as SGHRS and CDR2 as YFSETQ. The CDR3 here is CASSRQENTEAFF. Here the CDR3 DNA reads TGCGCCAGCAGCCGTCAGGAGAACACTGAAGCTTTCTTT. Full variable domain (remainder filled in from reference TRBV5-1 and TRBJ1-1): KAGVTQTPRYLIKTRGQQVTLSCSPISGHRSVSWYQQTPGQGLQFLFEYFSETQRNKGNFPGRFSGRQFSNSRSEMNVSTLELGDSALYLCASSRQENTEAFFGQGTRLTVV.

The chain joins TRBV7-9 to TRBJ2-3; 10 positions agree with TRBD2. This CDR3 is 14 amino acids long. Germline values: CDR1 SEHNR, CDR2 FQNEAQ (reference sequence). The V and J ends lost 5 bases and 4 bases, in that order; junction bases with no gene match: 3. The CDR3 DNA sequence: TGTGCCAGCAGCCTCGGACTAGCGGCAGATACGCAGTATTTT. This translates into CASSLGLAADTQYF. Using reference TRBV7-9 and TRBJ2-3 for the parts outside the CDR3, the full variable domain is DTGVSQNPRHKITKRGQNVTFRCDPISEHNRLYWYRQTLGQGPEFLTYFQNEAQLEKSRLLSDRFSAERPKGSFSTLEIQRTEQGDSAMYLCASSLGLAADTQYFGPGTRLTVL.

The chain employs TRBV7-2 and TRBJ2-1, with no clear D. The CDR3 contains 13 residues. Between the trimmed V and J ends, which lost 4 bases and 7 bases, there was a span of 11 bases. CDR1 is SGHTA, CDR2 FQGNSA, per germline. This chain's CDR3 is CASSSYGRNEQFF. Here the CDR3 DNA reads TGTGCCAGCAGCTCCTATGGGCGAAATGAGCAGTTCTTC.

The rearrangement links TRBV7-8 to TRBJ2-7; D is ambiguous. With 3 bases removed from V and 0 bases from J, the gap between germline ends came to 9 bases. There are 14 residues in the CDR3. Germline CDR1 is SGHVS and CDR2 is FQNEAQ. CDR3 bases: TGTGCCAGCAGCTTTCAGGCGTTCTCCTACGAGCAGTACTTC. It is translated as CASSFQAFSYEQYF.

The CDR3 nucleotides are TGTGCCAGCAGTTTCACAGGGGGCAGGGAGACCCAGTACTTC. Translated, it gives CASSFTGGRETQYF. V usage is TRBV28 and J usage is TRBJ2-5; 9 bases are shared with TRBD1. CDR3 length equals 14 residues. With 3 bases clipped from V and 5 bases from J, the junction kept 4 bases outside the gene matches. From germline, CDR1 is MDHEN and CDR2 SYDVKM.

This clone occurred a few times. Other DNA sequences of this sample code for an identical CDR3. The gene calls are TRBV5-1 and TRBJ2-1; 8 positions match TRBD2. CDR3 length: 16 amino acids. V dropped 4 bases and J dropped 0; count of bases not matched to a gene: 6. Germline V lookup: CDR1 SGHRS, CDR2 YFSETQ. The CDR3 reads CASSVTSGSSYNEQFF. The DNA for the CDR3 is TGCGCCAGCAGCGTAACGAGCGGGAGCTCCTACAATGAGCAGTTCTTC.

In this sample, this clone turned up once. This chain links TRBV10-2 with TRBJ2-7; no firm D call. The CDR3 extends over 13 amino acids. The germline V gene has CDR1 WSHSY and CDR2 SAAADI. V was shortened by 8 bases and J by 3 bases, with 14 bases between the two germline ends. The CDR3 loop is CASRLEVGYEQYF. The CDR3 coding sequence is TGCGCCAGCCGTCTTGAAGTCGGCTACGAGCAGTACTTC.

The genes are TRBV6-2 or TRBV6-3 and TRBJ2-7; 7 bases are a match to TRBD2. Trimming at V came to 5 bases and at J to 4 bases, leaving 11 bases not matched to a gene. The CDR3 length is 15 residues. The germline gives CDR1 MNHEY, CDR2 SVGEGT. DNA for the CDR3: TGTGCCAGCAGTAACGGCCTGACGGGAGGTTACGAGCAGTACTTC. As protein: CASSNGLTGGYEQYF.